The 3 T cell receptor beta chains presented below share a single source sample, sequenced in a study of patients and donors after allogeneic stem cell transplantation. TCRdb ran MiXCR on the RT-PCR reads and lists one entry per CDR3 protein. The sample contains 900,000 to 1,000,000 distinct CDR3 sequences, about a sixth of which appear only once. Sequencing was performed on blood, either unsorted or a sorted T cell fraction (not recorded which). The source of these receptors is a human donor who was either an allogeneic HSCT recipient or a stem cell or donor lymphocyte infusion donor (not recorded which). It is not recorded whose cells these are; they may come from a transplant donor.

In its sample, this clonotype was seen a few times. This sequence joins TRBV15 and TRBJ2-7; D unclear. The ends were cut back, 1 base at V and 7 bases at J, with 8 bases in the middle. The CDR3 length is 12 residues. Germline assignment: CDR1 LNHNV and CDR2 YYDKDF (reference sequence). The CDR3 region has the DNA TGTGCCACCAGCAGAGGCTATTTGGAGCAGTACTTC. The encoded protein is CATSRGYLEQYF.

This clonotype was counted ten times or more. One end of the junction does not line up with germline, which may come from a read error. The chain is built from TRBV12-3 or TRBV12-4 and TRBJ2-7; D uncertain. The CDR3 length is 12 residues. The CDR3 region has the DNA TGTGCCAGCAGTTTAGAGGTTTCCGAGCCGTACTTC. Translated, it gives CASSLEVSEPYF.

The chain combines TRBV20-1 with TRBJ2-7; the match to TRBD2 covers 8 bases. The germline gives CDR1 DFQATT, CDR2 SNEGSKA (reference sequence). The trim removed 4 bases at V and 3 bases at J, leaving 5 bases unmatched. This CDR3 comprises 13 residues. The CDR3 is CSAMSGGLYEQYF. CDR3 nucleotide sequence: TGCAGTGCTATGAGCGGGGGACTCTACGAGCAGTACTTC.